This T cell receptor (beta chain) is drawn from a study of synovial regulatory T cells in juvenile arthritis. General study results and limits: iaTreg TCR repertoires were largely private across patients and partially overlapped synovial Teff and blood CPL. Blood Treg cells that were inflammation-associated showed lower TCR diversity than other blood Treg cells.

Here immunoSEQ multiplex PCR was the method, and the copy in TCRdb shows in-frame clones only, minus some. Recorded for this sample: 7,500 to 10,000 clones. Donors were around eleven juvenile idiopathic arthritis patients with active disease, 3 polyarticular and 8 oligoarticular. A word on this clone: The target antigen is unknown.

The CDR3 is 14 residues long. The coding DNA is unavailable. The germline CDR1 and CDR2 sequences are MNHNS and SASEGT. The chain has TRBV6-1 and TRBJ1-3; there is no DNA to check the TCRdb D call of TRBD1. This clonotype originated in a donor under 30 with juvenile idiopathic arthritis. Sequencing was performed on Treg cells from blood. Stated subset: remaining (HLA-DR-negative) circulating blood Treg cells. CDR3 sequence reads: CASSGQGAGHTIYF.